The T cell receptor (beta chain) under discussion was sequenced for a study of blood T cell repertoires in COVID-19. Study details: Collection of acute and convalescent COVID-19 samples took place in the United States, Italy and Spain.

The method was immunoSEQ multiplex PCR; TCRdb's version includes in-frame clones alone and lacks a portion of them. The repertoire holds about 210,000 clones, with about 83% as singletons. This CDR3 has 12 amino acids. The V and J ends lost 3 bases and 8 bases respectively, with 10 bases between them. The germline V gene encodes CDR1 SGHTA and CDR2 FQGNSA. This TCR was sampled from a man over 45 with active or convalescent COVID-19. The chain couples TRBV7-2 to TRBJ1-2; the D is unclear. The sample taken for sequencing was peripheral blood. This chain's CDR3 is CASSLSPLGYTF. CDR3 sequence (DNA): TGTGCCAGCAGCTTGTCCCCTCTCGGCTACACCTTC.